These 32 T cell receptor beta chains originate from one sample sequenced in a study of T cell responses to AZD1222 COVID-19 vaccine. Assay: immunoSEQ multiplex PCR; the TCRdb copy retains only in-frame clones and omits some. This table has over 130,000 clones, around nine tenths appearing once. The material was peripheral blood, obtained 28 days after the second AZD1222 dose. The receptors were gathered from an adult who received the AZD1222 COVID-19 vaccine.

The chain links TRBV5-8 to TRBJ2-5; D perhaps matches TRBD2 (5 bases). V was trimmed by 4 bases and J by 7 bases, leaving 11 bases between them. Germline loops: CDR1 SGHTS, CDR2 YDEGEE. This CDR3 is built from 12 residues. As DNA, the CDR3 is TGTGCCAGCAGCCCCCTAGCAGGGACCCAGTACTTC. This encodes CASSPLAGTQYF.

This chain's CDR3 is CASGLAGGGIYEQFF. The CDR3 region has the DNA TGTGCCAGCGGACTAGCGGGGGGCGGGATCTATGAGCAGTTCTTC. V usage is TRBV6-4 and J usage is TRBJ2-1; 14 nucleotides line up with TRBD2. With 8 bases clipped from V and 8 bases from J, the junction kept 8 bases outside the gene matches. This CDR3 is built from 15 residues. Germline CDR1 is MRHNA and CDR2 is SNTAGT.

V gene TRBV9 combines with J gene TRBJ1-5; D uncertain. Germline-derived CDR1 and CDR2 are SGDLS and YYNGEE. The V end lost 0 bases, the J end lost 5 bases, and 12 bases lay between the germline ends. This CDR3 contains 15 residues. As DNA, the CDR3 is TGTGCCAGCAGCGTAGAAGGGCAGGAGTATCAGCCCCAGCATTTT. Its protein product is CASSVEGQEYQPQHF. The entire variable domain, with the rest obtained from reference TRBV9 and TRBJ1-5, is as follows: DSGVTQTPKHLITATGQRVTLRCSPRSGDLSVYWYQQSLDQGLQFLIQYYNGEERAKGNILERFSAQQFPDLHSELNLSSLELGDSALYFCASSVEGQEYQPQHFGDGTRLSIL.

The chain combines TRBV2 with TRBJ2-7; D may be TRBD1 (7 bases). CDR1 and CDR2 (germline): SNHLY, FYNNEI. V shed 6 bases and J shed 4 bases, with 19 bases lying between them. This CDR3 is 15 amino acids long. DNA for the CDR3: TGTGCCAGCAGGCGGGACAGCTTCAATCTTTACGAGCAGTACTTC. This translates into CASRRDSFNLYEQYF.

The V gene is TRBV29-1, the J gene TRBJ2-7, with TRBD1 identical over 8 bases. J lost 7 bases, V lost 3 bases, and 5 bases had no gene match. CDR1 and CDR2 from the germline V gene are SQVTM and ANQGSEA. The CDR3 spans 12 residues. The CDR3 coding sequence is TGCAGCGTTGAGCAGGGGGCAGGGGAGCAGTACTTC. This codes for CSVEQGAGEQYF.

This chain connects TRBV6-2 or TRBV6-3 to TRBJ2-1; tentative D call: TRBD2 (6 bases). The CDR3 spans 18 residues. Deletions cut 0 bases from V and 4 bases from J, with 19 bases between. The germline V gene has CDR1 MNHEY and CDR2 SVGEGT. CDR3: CASSYSWGDLMVYNEQFF. In DNA form, the CDR3 reads TGTGCCAGCAGTTACTCGTGGGGGGATCTAATGGTATACAATGAGCAGTTCTTC.

V is TRBV24-1 and J is TRBJ2-3; D is ambiguous. This CDR3 is built from 14 residues. V lost 10 bases, J lost 1 base, and 14 bases lay in between. Germline CDR1 KGHDR, CDR2 SFDVKD. CDR3 nucleotide sequence: TGTGCCACATCTGTCCCGGGTGGCACAGATACGCAGTATTTT. Translated: CATSVPGGTDTQYF.

The V call is TRBV7-9, the J call TRBJ2-5, with D perhaps matching TRBD2 (6 bases). Germline V gene sequence: CDR1 SEHNR, CDR2 FQNEAQ (reference sequence). Trimming took off 6 bases at V and 0 bases at J, with 20 bases between the two ends. The CDR3 extends over 17 amino acids. The CDR3 here is CASSLTGDGGYQETQYF. The CDR3, as DNA: TGTGCCAGCAGTTTAACCGGGGACGGAGGGTACCAAGAGACCCAGTACTTC.

This chain joins TRBV7-2 and TRBJ1-1, with D possibly being TRBD1 (5 bases). The CDR3 spans 14 residues. Germline-derived CDR1 and CDR2 are SGHTA and FQGNSA. V lost 5 bases and J 4 bases, leaving 14 bases between the germline ends. DNA for the CDR3: TGTGCCAGCAGCCCTATTTTTGGGACCACTGAAGCTTTCTTT. Amino acids: CASSPIFGTTEAFF.

The chain has TRBV6-2 or TRBV6-3 and TRBJ2-3; D assignment may be TRBD1 or TRBD2 (5 bases each). The CDR3 contains 16 residues. CDR1 and CDR2 (germline): MNHEY, SVGEGT. V dropped 4 bases and J dropped 1 base, with 15 bases sitting between them. CDR3 in amino acids: CASSFPRGGGTDTQYF. The CDR3 nucleotides are TGTGCCAGCAGTTTCCCTCGGGGCGGAGGCACAGATACGCAGTATTTT.

The rearrangement links TRBV9 to TRBJ2-5; 12 bases fit TRBD2. CDR3 size: 16 residues. The germline V gene encodes CDR1 SGDLS and CDR2 YYNGEE. V lost 4 bases, J lost 0 bases, and 4 bases stayed unmatched. CDR3 region: CASSPGLAGNQETQYF. The DNA of the CDR3 is TGTGCCAGCAGCCCTGGACTAGCGGGGAACCAAGAGACCCAGTACTTC.

The J gene is TRBJ1-1, the V gene TRBV18; 7 bases are a match to TRBD1. J lost 10 bases, V lost 3 bases, and 8 bases had no gene match. Germline CDR1 and CDR2: KGHSH and LQKENI. The length of the CDR3 is 13 residues. The CDR3 spells CASSPRAGGRAFF. CDR3 coding DNA: TGTGCCAGCTCACCCCGGGCAGGGGGGCGAGCTTTCTTT.

The V call is TRBV3-1 (or the pseudogene TRBV3-2), the J call TRBJ2-3; 14 nucleotides match TRBD2. The trim removed 8 bases at V and 5 bases at J, leaving 3 bases unmatched. Looked up from germline, CDR1 is LGHDT and CDR2 is YNNKEL (reference sequence). The CDR3 spans 14 residues. CDR3 bases: TGTGCCAGCCGACTAGCGGGAGGGATAGATACGCAGTATTTT. Its protein is CASRLAGGIDTQYF.

The genes are TRBV4-3 and TRBJ2-2, with a possible D match to TRBD2 (6 bases). Germline V gene data show CDR1 as LGHNA and CDR2 as YSLEER. The CDR3 sequence is 15 residues long. Trimming left V 0 bases short and J 4 bases short, with 9 bases between. CDR3 nucleotide sequence: TGCGCCAGCAGCCAAGAGCGGGGCTCCACCGGGGAGCTGTTTTTT. Its translation is CASSQERGSTGELFF.

V usage is TRBV7-9 and J usage is TRBJ2-7; D ambiguous. Per the germline V gene, CDR1 is SEHNR and CDR2 is FQNEAQ (reference sequence). Trimming removed 2 bases at V and 5 bases at J, with 10 bases between. The CDR3 is made up of 13 amino acids. The CDR3 coding sequence is TGTGCCAGCAGCTTATCACGACTGAACGAGCAGTACTTC. It specifies CASSLSRLNEQYF.

The chain has TRBV6-1 and TRBJ1-2; D is undetermined. The V end was cut by 0 bases, the J end by 8 bases, with 16 bases between. The CDR3 is 15 amino acids. CDR1 is MNHNS and CDR2 is SASEGT in the germline V gene. CDR3 in amino acids: CASSEASGWKVGYTF. Written as DNA, the CDR3 is TGTGCCAGCAGTGAAGCGTCCGGCTGGAAAGTCGGCTACACCTTC.

The chain uses TRBV5-1 and TRBJ2-1; the match to TRBD1 covers 10 bases. After removal of 3 bases from V and 10 bases from J, the junction contained 4 bases not matched to a gene. The CDR3 length is 13 residues. In germline, CDR1 is SGHRS, CDR2 YFSETQ. The CDR3 here is CASSWTGGGEQFF. As DNA, the CDR3 is TGCGCCAGCAGCTGGACAGGGGGTGGGGAGCAGTTCTTC.

The gene calls are TRBV25-1 and TRBJ2-2, with TRBD2 identical over 9 bases. The CDR3 totals 18 residues. Germline CDR1 MGHDK, CDR2 SYGVNS. Losses at the gene ends were 6 bases for V and 1 base for J; bases not matched to a gene: 12. In nucleotides, the CDR3 is TGTGCCAGCAGCCCGCTGGGGGGGACTAGCTTGAACACCGGGGAGCTGTTTTTT. This encodes CASSPLGGTSLNTGELFF.

The chain has TRBV3-1 (or the pseudogene TRBV3-2) and TRBJ2-4; D is undetermined. V was trimmed by 4 bases and J by 2 bases, leaving 6 bases between them. Germline lookup yields CDR1 LGHDT and CDR2 YNNKEL (reference sequence). The CDR3 is 13 amino acids. The CDR3 region is CASSPRPKNIQYF. In DNA, the CDR3 is TGTGCCAGCAGCCCCCGGCCCAAAAACATTCAGTACTTC.

The V and J genes are TRBV7-2 and TRBJ2-7, with D possibly being TRBD1 or TRBD2 (5 bases each). The V and J ends lost 3 bases and 0 bases respectively, with 12 bases between them. CDR3 length equals 15 residues. Germline lookup yields CDR1 SGHTA and CDR2 FQGNSA. Here the CDR3 reads CASSLYRRSSYEQYF. The CDR3 DNA is TGTGCCAGCAGCTTGTACAGGAGGAGCTCCTACGAGCAGTACTTC.

The chain is built from TRBV9 and TRBJ1-3; 7 bases fit TRBD1. This CDR3 region has 19 residues. After removal of 0 bases from V and 4 bases from J, the junction contained 16 bases not matched to a gene. Germline V gene data show CDR1 as SGDLS and CDR2 as YYNGEE. The CDR3 bases are TGTGCCAGCAGCGTAGGTCCCGGGGCGACAGGGAGGATCGGAAACACCATATATTTT. It is translated as CASSVGPGATGRIGNTIYF.

The chain links TRBV19 to TRBJ2-7; D possibly corresponds to TRBD1 (5 bases). The CDR3 loop spans 13 amino acids. The germline V gene encodes CDR1 LNHDA and CDR2 SQIVND (reference sequence). V lost 4 bases, J lost 0 bases, and 7 bases lay in between. CDR3 residues: CASSKGFSYEQYF. The CDR3 DNA sequence: TGTGCCAGTAGTAAGGGGTTCTCCTACGAGCAGTACTTC.

V and J are TRBV11-2 and TRBJ2-3; D gene uncertain. Trimming pared 9 bases from V and 0 bases from J, leaving 16 bases between. The CDR3 consists of 15 residues. Germline V gives CDR1 SGHAT, CDR2 FQNNGV. The CDR3 nucleotides read TGTGCCAGTCACTCCGCCCGACTTAGCACAGATACGCAGTATTTT. Protein product: CASHSARLSTDTQYF.

A few counts support this clone. The genes are TRBV18 and TRBJ1-2; 10 bases agree with TRBD1. Germline-derived CDR1 and CDR2 are KGHSH and LQKENI. The CDR3 loop spans 14 amino acids. Trimming took 0 bases from V and 10 from J; bases not matched to a gene: 5. Here the CDR3 DNA reads TGTGCCAGCTCACCACCGGGGACAGGGGACTCCTACACCTTC. Translating gives CASSPPGTGDSYTF.

The rearrangement links TRBV19 to TRBJ1-5; TRBD1 might be the D (5 bases). The CDR3 runs to 15 residues. The V end lost 4 bases, the J end lost 0 bases, and 10 bases lay between the germline ends. Per the germline V gene, CDR1 is LNHDA and CDR2 is SQIVND (reference sequence). The CDR3 DNA sequence: TGTGCCAGTAGTAGCGGGACTCATAGCAATCAGCCCCAGCATTTT. It encodes CASSSGTHSNQPQHF. The full variable domain, in which reference TRBV19 and TRBJ1-5 provide the parts outside the CDR3, is DGGITQSPKYLFRKEGQNVTLSCEQNLNHDAMYWYRQDPGQGLRLIYYSQIVNDFQKGDIAEGYSVSREKKESFPLTVTSAQKNPTAFYLCASSSGTHSNQPQHFGDGTRLSIL.

The chain recombines TRBV10-3 with TRBJ1-5; D is possibly TRBD1 (6 bases). Between the trimmed V and J ends, which lost 7 bases and 8 bases, there was a span of 18 bases. Germline loops: CDR1 ENHRY, CDR2 SYGVKD. The CDR3 length is 14 residues. CDR3 nucleotides: TGTGCCATCAATGCCGCAGGGGTTGCAGAGCCCCAGCATTTT. This encodes CAINAAGVAEPQHF.

The V call is TRBV6-2 or TRBV6-3, the J call TRBJ2-1; 11 nucleotides line up with TRBD2. Germline V gene sequence: CDR1 MNHEY, CDR2 SVGEGT. V lost 5 bases and J lost 3; bases outside the gene matches: 0. The CDR3 has 14 residues. CDR3 coding DNA: TGTGCCAGCAGTGGGACTAGCGGCTACAATGAGCAGTTCTTC. Protein product: CASSGTSGYNEQFF.

J is TRBJ2-1 and V is TRBV3-1 (or the pseudogene TRBV3-2); TRBD2 matches at 8 bases. The ends lost 0 bases at V and 4 bases at J; junction bases unmatched: 8. Germline V lookup: CDR1 LGHDT, CDR2 YNNKEL (reference sequence). The CDR3 totals 17 residues. CDR3 sequence: CASSQDLRREAYNEQFF. DNA for the CDR3: TGTGCCAGCAGCCAAGATTTACGGCGGGAGGCTTACAATGAGCAGTTCTTC.

The CDR3 sequence is CASSQDWLGTGGGHTNEKLFF. Written as DNA, the CDR3 is TGCGCCAGCAGCCAAGATTGGCTAGGGACAGGGGGCGGTCACACTAATGAAAAACTGTTTTTT. V and J are TRBV4-3 and TRBJ1-4; 12 bases agree with TRBD1. V dropped 0 bases and J dropped 2; count of bases not matched to a gene: 13. The CDR3 is 21 amino acids. Per the germline V gene, CDR1 is LGHNA and CDR2 is YSLEER.

This sequence joins TRBV12-3 or TRBV12-4 and TRBJ1-2; D is ambiguous. V lost 4 bases and J 4 bases, leaving 10 bases between the germline ends. There are 13 residues in the CDR3. The CDR3 reads CASSSRITYGYTF. As DNA, the CDR3 is TGTGCCAGCAGTTCCCGAATAACCTATGGCTACACCTTC.

V and J are TRBV11-2 and TRBJ1-6, with D maybe TRBD1 (5 bases). Trimming left V 0 bases short and J 7 bases short, with 10 bases between. Germline V gene sequence: CDR1 SGHAT, CDR2 FQNNGV. The length of the CDR3 is 15 residues. The CDR3 is CASSLEKQVNSPLHF. The CDR3 region has the DNA TGTGCCAGCAGCTTAGAGAAACAGGTAAATTCACCCCTCCACTTT.

With regard to this clone: Sequence at one end of the junction differs from germline and may be a read error. The chain combines TRBV7-2 with TRBJ2-2, with TRBD2 matching 12 bases. From germline, CDR1 is SGHTA and CDR2 FQGNSA. This CDR3 is 17 amino acids long. This CDR3 reads CASSFLAGGPNTGELFF. The CDR3 region has the DNA TGTGCCAGCAGCTTCCTAGCGGGAGGGCCGAATACCGGGGAGCTGTTTTTT.